What follows is one T cell receptor (beta chain) and its context. How the authors handled the data: Estimation of nucleated cell counts was performed using reference gene primer amplification. Assay: immunoSEQ multiplex PCR; the TCRdb copy retains only in-frame clones and omits some. V and J calls and clone size follow that table, whereas D and trimming were derived from the DNA. The sample includes fewer than 400,000 clones, about 88% of them seen just once. CDR1 is SGHNT, CDR2 YYREEE, per germline (reference sequence). The V and J ends lost 0 bases and 5 bases respectively, with 11 bases between them. The CDR3 spans 14 residues. This record belongs to a study of blood T cell repertoires in COVID-19. Study details: Whether acute or convalescent, the COVID-19 samples came from the United States, Italy and Spain. PBMCs, B-cell-depleted T cells, or T cells provided the cDNA or gDNA that made up the material.

The chain has TRBV5-4 and TRBJ2-5; no definite D call. This TCR was recovered from a human donor in a cohort sampled during active COVID-19. The specimen sequenced was peripheral blood. The CDR3 bases are TGTGCCAGCAGCTTGGGGTCTCGCCGGGAGACCCAGTACTTC. This gives the protein CASSLGSRRETQYF.